This TCR beta chain appears in the sequencing data of a study of cytomegalovirus exposure and HLA in healthy donors. This clone was picked up a small number of times. Per the germline V gene, CDR1 is MNHNS and CDR2 is SASEGT. Losses at the gene ends were 8 bases for V and 4 bases for J; bases not matched to a gene: 7. CDR3 length: 14 amino acids. The PCR used 60 Vbeta and 13 Jbeta primers. Sequencing was performed with immunoSEQ multiplex PCR; in TCRdb, only in-frame clones are kept and a portion is missing. Of some 100,000 clones in the sample, around 80% are singletons; the top ten hold less than 15%.

The sample comprised PBMCs. The receptor's source is a male donor in good health and CMV-seropositive. This sequence joins TRBV6-1 and TRBJ2-2, with 7 bases lining up with TRBD1. CDR3 in DNA: TGTGCCAGCCACCGGGACAGAAGCACCGGGGAGCTGTTTTTT. This encodes CASHRDRSTGELFF.